These 8 T cell receptor beta chains came from one sample sequenced in a study of shared clonotypes between healthy human individuals. Naive-designated CD8 cells lacked CD45RO, were positively enriched for CCR7, and omitted terminally differentiated effector memory CD45RA+ cells. The table came from immunoSEQ multiplex PCR; TCRdb's copy has only in-frame clones and leaves some out. The sample has roughly 550,000 clones, roughly 95% seen once. Sequenced sample: naive CD8+ T cells sorted from blood. These receptors all come from a woman aged 30 to 39 in good health.

On this clone: Other nucleotide sequences in the sample specify the same CDR3. The chain carries TRBV7-9 and TRBJ2-1, with D tentatively TRBD2 (6 bases). This CDR3 is 11 amino acids long. The germline CDR1 and CDR2 sequences are SEHNR and FQNEAQ (reference sequence). Between the trimmed V and J ends, which lost 5 bases and 10 bases, there was a span of 9 bases. In DNA, the CDR3 is TGTGCCAGCAGCGGCGGGAACGAGCAGTTCTTC. Its translation is CASSGGNEQFF.

The chain uses TRBV11-2 and TRBJ2-7, with 11 bases that match TRBD2. From germline, CDR1 is SGHAT and CDR2 FQNNGV. CDR3 length: 15 residues. V lost 1 base and J lost 4; bases outside the gene matches: 3. The CDR3 loop is CASSLGGTSGYEQYF. The DNA for the CDR3 is TGTGCCAGCAGCTTAGGTGGGACTAGCGGATACGAGCAGTACTTC.

This chain uses TRBV6-1 with TRBJ2-1; 9 bases agree with TRBD2. V was clipped by 6 bases and J by 4 bases; unmatched bases: 7. Germline loops: CDR1 MNHNS, CDR2 SASEGT. The length of the CDR3 is 15 residues. The CDR3 DNA reads TGTGCCAGCAGCCTAAGACTAGCGGCTTACAATGAGCAGTTCTTC. Its protein is CASSLRLAAYNEQFF.

The chain uses TRBV28 and TRBJ2-3; no clear D. Between the trimmed V and J ends, which lost 6 bases and 6 bases, there was a span of 13 bases. CDR3 length: 13 amino acids. Germline lookup yields CDR1 MDHEN and CDR2 SYDVKM. Written as DNA, the CDR3 is TGTGCCAGCAGGCCCAGTGACGGGGATACGCAGTATTTT. Translating it yields CASRPSDGDTQYF.

The V and J genes are TRBV10-3 and TRBJ1-1; D is unclear. Germline V gene lookup returns CDR1 ENHRY and CDR2 SYGVKD. CDR3 size: 13 residues. Trimming shortened V by 8 bases and J by 0 bases, and 10 bases separated the two germline ends. The CDR3 nucleotides are TGTGCCATCGCCCTCGATTTGAACACTGAAGCTTTCTTT. Protein product: CAIALDLNTEAFF.

The chain couples TRBV11-2 to TRBJ1-1; the match to TRBD1 covers 12 bases. Germline V gene lookup returns CDR1 SGHAT and CDR2 FQNNGV. J lost 1 base, V lost 6 bases, and 6 bases had no gene match. CDR3 length equals 16 residues. The CDR3 coding sequence is TGTGCCAGCAGTGGGGACAGGGGGCGTGGGAACACTGAAGCTTTCTTT. It specifies CASSGDRGRGNTEAFF.

CDR3 sequence: CASSLRGATMNTEAFF. CDR3 DNA: TGTGCCAGCAGCTTAAGGGGTGCAACCATGAACACTGAAGCTTTCTTT. The V and J genes are TRBV11-2 and TRBJ1-1, with a possible D match to TRBD1 (5 bases). CDR3 length: 16 amino acids. Trimming shortened V by 2 bases and J by 0 bases, and 13 bases separated the two germline ends. Germline CDR1 reads SGHAT; CDR2 reads FQNNGV.

The gene calls are TRBV29-1 and TRBJ1-2, with a possible D match to TRBD1 (5 bases). The V gene lost 6 bases and the J gene lost 5 bases, with 13 bases spanning the gap. CDR1 is SQVTM, CDR2 ANQGSEA, per germline. The CDR3 contains 12 residues. The CDR3 region is CSVADSQYGYTF. The CDR3 bases are TGCAGCGTGGCCGACAGCCAGTATGGCTACACCTTC.